The 8 T cell receptor beta chains presented below share a single source sample, sequenced in a study of beta chain features in type 1 diabetes. Findings of the study overall: Moderate but significant shortening of TCRB CDR3s was recorded in all four CD4+ subsets from Type 1 diabetes patients.

These receptors' antigens are unknown. Every bit of the isolated RNA underwent reverse transcription, so sequencing read expressed TCRB transcripts. Sequenced by immunoSEQ multiplex PCR; TCRdb stores in-frame clones only, minus some. The sample holds roughly 160,000 clones, over 6% seen once. Sequencing was carried out using central memory CD4+ T cells from blood. These receptors were taken from a young man with type 1 diabetes.

The chain recombines TRBV7-2 with TRBJ2-4, with D possibly matching TRBD1 (6 bases). CDR3 length: 14 residues. The germline V and J ends were trimmed by 6 bases and 2 bases, with 11 bases remaining between them. Germline assignment: CDR1 SGHTA and CDR2 FQGNSA. As DNA, the CDR3 is TGTGCCAGCAGTCGTACAGGGCCCAAAAACATTCAGTACTTC. As protein: CASSRTGPKNIQYF.

This clone was seen only a few times. CDR3 sequence reads: CASRGLSQETQYF. As DNA, the CDR3 is TGCGCCAGCAGGGGACTAAGCCAAGAGACCCAGTACTTC. This chain connects TRBV5-1 to TRBJ2-5; 7 bases agree with TRBD2. This CDR3 spans 13 amino acids. V shed 5 bases and J 1 base; nucleotides not matched to a gene: 2. CDR1 and CDR2 from the germline V gene are SGHRS and YFSETQ. Looking up the rest from reference TRBV5-1 and TRBJ2-5 gives the full variable domain: KAGVTQTPRYLIKTRGQQVTLSCSPISGHRSVSWYQQTPGQGLQFLFEYFSETQRNKGNFPGRFSGRQFSNSRSEMNVSTLELGDSALYLCASRGLSQETQYFGPGTRLLVL.

This clone turned up a few times. The chain links TRBV30 to TRBJ2-1; 10 bases map to TRBD2. With V trimmed by 5 bases and J by 2 bases, 3 bases remained unmatched. CDR3 length: 14 residues. Germline assignment: CDR1 GTSNPN and CDR2 SVGIG (reference sequence). CDR3 sequence: CAWVLAGAYNEQFF. CDR3 bases: TGTGCCTGGGTCCTAGCGGGAGCCTACAATGAGCAGTTCTTC.

The chain couples TRBV7-2 to TRBJ2-5; maybe TRBD1 (5 bases). Trimming left V 5 bases short and J 5 bases short, with 21 bases between. Germline loops: CDR1 SGHTA, CDR2 FQGNSA. The CDR3 consists of 16 residues. DNA for the CDR3: TGTGCCAGCAGCCGCGCGTCACAGGCCGCAGGGGAGACCCAGTACTTC. Its translation: CASSRASQAAGETQYF. The whole variable domain, filled in from reference TRBV7-2 and TRBJ2-5, reads GAGVSQSPSNKVTEKGKDVELRCDPISGHTALYWYRQSLGQGLEFLIYFQGNSAPDKSGLPSDRFSAERTGGSVSTLTIQRTQQEDSAVYLCASSRASQAAGETQYFGPGTRLLVL.

This clone came up a few times. The genes are TRBV15 and TRBJ2-5, with 13 bases identical to TRBD2. V trimming: 0 bases; J trimming: 5 bases; junction bases outside the gene matches: 9. Germline loops: CDR1 LNHNV, CDR2 YYDKDF (reference sequence). CDR3 length: 18 residues. The CDR3 DNA sequence: TGTGCCACCAGCAGAGACGGACTAGCGGGGGCCCGAGCGGAGACCCAGTACTTC. Translation gives CATSRDGLAGARAETQYF.

In this sample, this clone turned up a few times. This chain links TRBV7-2 with TRBJ2-1; 9 bases line up with TRBD2. V gave up 4 bases and J gave up 2 bases; unmatched junction bases: 6. The length of the CDR3 is 16 residues. Germline CDR1 SGHTA, CDR2 FQGNSA. Here the CDR3 DNA reads TGTGCCAGCAGCTCCCAGCGGGGGGATACCTACAATGAGCAGTTCTTC. Translating gives CASSSQRGDTYNEQFF.

This clone was detected a few times. This chain connects TRBV5-1 to TRBJ1-2; 7 nucleotides match TRBD1. The trim removed 1 base at V and 8 bases at J, leaving 2 bases unmatched. This CDR3 contains 12 residues. CDR1 SGHRS and CDR2 YFSETQ come from the germline V gene. The CDR3 sequence is CASSLTGEGYTF. CDR3 bases: TGCGCCAGCAGCTTGACAGGGGAGGGCTACACCTTC.

There are a few counts of this clone. The chain combines TRBV30 with TRBJ2-7; 8 bases line up with TRBD1. Germline trimming cut 4 bases from V and 2 bases from J; bases unmatched to any gene: 7. CDR1 GTSNPN and CDR2 SVGIG come from the germline V gene (reference sequence). CDR3 length equals 14 residues. The CDR3 here is CAWTEGTGTYEQYF. As DNA, the CDR3 is TGTGCCTGGACGGAGGGGACAGGCACCTACGAGCAGTACTTC.